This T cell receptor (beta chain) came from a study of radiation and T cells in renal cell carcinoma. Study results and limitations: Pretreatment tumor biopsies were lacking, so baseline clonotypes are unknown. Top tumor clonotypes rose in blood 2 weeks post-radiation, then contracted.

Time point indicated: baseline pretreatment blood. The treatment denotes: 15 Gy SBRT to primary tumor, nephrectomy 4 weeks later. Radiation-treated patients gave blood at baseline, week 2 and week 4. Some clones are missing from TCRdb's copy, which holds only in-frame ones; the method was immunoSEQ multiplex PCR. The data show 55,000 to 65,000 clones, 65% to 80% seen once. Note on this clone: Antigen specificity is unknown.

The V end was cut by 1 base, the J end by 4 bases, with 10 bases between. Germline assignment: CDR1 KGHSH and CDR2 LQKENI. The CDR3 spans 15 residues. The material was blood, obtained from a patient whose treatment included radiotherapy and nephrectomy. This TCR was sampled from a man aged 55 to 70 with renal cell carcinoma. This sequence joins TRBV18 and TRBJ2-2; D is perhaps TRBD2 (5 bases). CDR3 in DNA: TGTGCCAGCTCACCACGGGAGCGAGGCACCGGGGAGCTGTTTTTT. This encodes CASSPRERGTGELFF. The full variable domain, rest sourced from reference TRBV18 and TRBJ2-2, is NAGVMQNPRHLVRRRGQEARLRCSPMKGHSHVYWYRQLPEEGLKFMVYLQKENIIDESGMPKERFSAEFPKEGPSILRIQQVVRGDSAAYFCASSPRERGTGELFFGEGSRLTVL.